Shown below are 18 T cell receptor beta chains from a single sample sequenced in a study. TCRdb re-derived calls from the 5' RACE reads in MiXCR, one entry per CDR3 protein. The table lists tens of thousands of distinct CDR3 sequences, 26% of them singletons. Tregs were sorted as CD4+CD25+CD127-/low cells. Sample: tumor-infiltrating Tregs sorted from the breast tumor. All receptors come from a female donor with breast cancer.

This clonotype has ten or more counts. The CDR3: CASSVDRANEQFF. For the CDR3, the DNA is TGTGCCAGCAGCGTGGACAGGGCGAATGAGCAGTTCTTC. The chain is built from TRBV7-6 and TRBJ2-1; 8 bases fit TRBD1. This CDR3 has 13 amino acids. With 5 bases clipped from V and 7 bases from J, the junction kept 4 bases outside the gene matches. CDR1 and CDR2 (germline): SGHVS, FNYEAQ.

This clonotype was seen more than once but under ten times. J is TRBJ1-6 and V is TRBV20-1; TRBD1 is a possible D gene (6 bases). The CDR3 totals 14 residues. With 5 bases removed from V and 8 bases from J, the gap between germline ends came to 16 bases. CDR1 is DFQATT, CDR2 SNEGSKA, per germline (reference sequence). DNA for the CDR3: TGCAGTGCTTCAACAGGGAAGAATGATTCACCCCTCCACTTT. This translates into CSASTGKNDSPLHF.

This clonotype appeared a few times. The J gene is TRBJ2-5, the V gene TRBV20-1; the D gene is possibly TRBD1 (5 bases). The CDR3 runs 12 residues. Looked up from germline, CDR1 is DFQATT and CDR2 is SNEGSKA (reference sequence). V lost 3 bases, J lost 5 bases, and 10 bases lay in between. The DNA of the CDR3 is TGCAGTGCTAGGAGGCAGGGCGAGACCCAGTACTTC. The encoded protein is CSARRQGETQYF.

Ten or more counts support this clonotype. Here the CDR3 reads CASSLAASGTHEQYF. CDR3 in DNA: TGTGCCAGCAGCTTAGCGGCTAGCGGGACGCACGAGCAGTACTTC. The V gene is TRBV7-2, the J gene TRBJ2-7, with TRBD2 identical over 9 bases. The V segment lost 0 bases and the J segment 5 bases; nucleotides outside the gene matches: 5. The CDR3 loop spans 15 amino acids. Germline lookup yields CDR1 SGHTA and CDR2 FQGNSA.

The chain joins TRBV28 to TRBJ1-2, with TRBD1 matching 9 bases. With V trimmed by 7 bases and J by 9 bases, 12 bases remained unmatched. Germline values: CDR1 MDHEN, CDR2 SYDVKM. This CDR3 has 14 amino acids. The CDR3 spells CASTLEGQGLSYTF. CDR3 nucleotide sequence: TGTGCCAGCACCTTAGAGGGACAGGGTTTGAGCTACACCTTC.

Worth noting for this clonotype: A read error may be the cause here, since a much bigger clone is one base away. The DNA is omitted, as the CDR3 cannot be located on it reliably, and the CDR3 follows TCRdb's listing. The chain joins TRBV29-1 to TRBJ2-3; the table's D call of TRBD1 was not tested on the DNA. With termini counted, the CDR3 has 14 amino acids. Germline values: CDR1 SQVTM, CDR2 ANQGSEA. The CDR3 loop reads CSVVGAGAADTRYF.

The V call is TRBV2, the J call TRBJ1-6, with D tentatively TRBD1 (6 bases). The CDR3 is 13 amino acids. The V end was cut by 7 bases, the J end by 8 bases, with 12 bases between. Germline V CDR1 and CDR2: SNHLY, FYNNEI. The CDR3 loop is CASKAGDDSPLHF. The CDR3 DNA reads TGTGCCAGCAAGGCAGGGGACGATTCACCCCTCCACTTT. Combining the CDR3 with reference TRBV2 and TRBJ1-6 gives the whole variable domain EPEVTQTPSHQVTQMGQEVILRCVPISNHLYFYWYRQILGQKVEFLVSFYNNEISEKSEIFDDQFSVERPDGSNFTLKIRSTKLEDSAMYFCASKAGDDSPLHFGNGTRLTVT.

The V gene is TRBV27, the J gene TRBJ2-7; 11 nucleotides match TRBD1. Looked up from germline, CDR1 is MNHEY and CDR2 is SMNVEV (reference sequence). The CDR3 extends over 16 amino acids. Trimming at V came to 7 bases and at J to 3 bases, leaving 11 bases not matched to a gene. For the CDR3, the DNA is TGTGCCAGCATCACATGGGGGACAGGGGGATTCTACGAGCAGTACTTC. This translates into CASITWGTGGFYEQYF.

This clonotype was seen at least ten times. This rearrangement joins TRBV5-1 to TRBJ1-6; 9 bases line up with TRBD1. CDR1 is SGHRS and CDR2 is YFSETQ in the germline V gene. The V segment lost 6 bases and the J segment 10 bases; nucleotides outside the gene matches: 11. The length of the CDR3 is 15 residues. CDR3 DNA: TGCGCCAGCACTATTGGGGGACAGGGCCAGTCACCCCTCCACTTT. It specifies CASTIGGQGQSPLHF. Drawing the rest from reference TRBV5-1 and TRBJ1-6, the complete variable domain is KAGVTQTPRYLIKTRGQQVTLSCSPISGHRSVSWYQQTPGQGLQFLFEYFSETQRNKGNFPGRFSGRQFSNSRSEMNVSTLELGDSALYLCASTIGGQGQSPLHFGNGTRLTVT.

The V call is TRBV30, the J call TRBJ2-2; 9 nucleotides line up with TRBD2. There are 14 residues in the CDR3. Germline assignment: CDR1 GTSNPN and CDR2 SVGIG (reference sequence). With V trimmed by 3 bases and J by 5 bases, 4 bases remained unmatched. This CDR3 is CAWSGSGGTGELFF. The CDR3 nucleotides read TGTGCCTGGAGCGGGAGCGGGGGGACCGGGGAGCTGTTTTTT.

V usage is TRBV15 and J usage is TRBJ1-1, with TRBD1 matching over 8 bases. The CDR3 runs 14 residues. The germline V gene has CDR1 LNHNV and CDR2 YYDKDF (reference sequence). J was trimmed by 3 bases and V by 3 bases; bases with no gene match: 3. The CDR3 region is CATSSSGGHTEAFF. CDR3 DNA sequence: TGTGCCACCAGCAGTTCAGGGGGCCACACTGAAGCTTTCTTT.

The rearrangement joins TRBV7-3 to TRBJ1-2, with 8 bases matching TRBD1. Germline CDR1 and CDR2: SGHTA and FQGTGA. The J segment lost 5 bases and the V segment lost 5 bases, leaving 16 bases of the junction unmatched. This CDR3 region has 17 residues. CDR3 in amino acids: CASSARQGAGISYGYTF. The CDR3, as DNA: TGTGCCAGCAGCGCACGCCAGGGGGCGGGTATATCATATGGCTACACCTTC.

About this clonotype: A single base separates this from a much larger clone, so it may be a read error. V and J are TRBV7-2 and TRBJ1-4; D remains ambiguous. The V gene's germline CDR1 is SGHTA and CDR2 FQGNSA. The CDR3 covers 14 residues. The CDR3 DNA follows: TGTGCCAGCAGCGTCCGACCCGATGATGAAAAACTGGTTTTT. Protein product: CASSVRPDDEKLVF.

The chain combines TRBV9 with TRBJ2-1; 9 nucleotides match TRBD2. CDR3 length equals 17 residues. Per germline, CDR1 SGDLS and CDR2 YYNGEE. The J segment lost 6 bases and the V segment lost 0 bases, leaving 10 bases of the junction unmatched. This CDR3 is CASSVVASGNSPNEQFF. The CDR3 nucleotides are TGTGCCAGCAGCGTAGTCGCTAGCGGGAACTCTCCCAATGAGCAGTTCTTC.

This clonotype has a handful of counts. The chain uses TRBV6-6 and TRBJ2-7; 9 nucleotides match TRBD1. Unmatched junction bases numbered 9, after V lost 5 bases and J lost 7 bases. The CDR3 is made up of 14 amino acids. Looked up from germline, CDR1 is MNHNY and CDR2 is SVGAGI (reference sequence). The CDR3 loop is CASSPSTGGREQYF. CDR3 DNA: TGTGCCAGCAGTCCATCGACAGGGGGACGGGAGCAGTACTTC.

This clonotype was counted at least ten times. The rearrangement links TRBV7-9 to TRBJ1-1; unclear D gene. The germline V gene encodes CDR1 SEHNR and CDR2 FQNEAQ (reference sequence). The V and J ends lost 4 bases and 0 bases respectively, with 12 bases between them. The CDR3 covers 15 residues. The CDR3, as DNA: TGTGCCAGCAGCTCCTTAACGGCGGTGAACACTGAAGCTTTCTTT. This sequence encodes CASSSLTAVNTEAFF.

Details on this clonotype: A junction boundary mismatches the germline segment, possibly from a read error. This chain links TRBV9 with TRBJ1-2; TRBD1 matches 9 bases. The CDR3 runs 16 residues. CDR1 is SGDLS and CDR2 is YYNGEE in the germline V gene. The CDR3, as DNA: TGTGCCTGCAGCGTAGGGACGACAGGGGGGGACTATGGCTACACCTTC. This translates into CACSVGTTGGDYGYTF.

This clonotype was recorded a few times. One end of the junction does not line up with germline, which may come from a read error. This chain connects TRBV5-6 to TRBJ2-4; 7 bases match TRBD1. CDR3 length: 15 residues. Looked up from germline, CDR1 is SGHDT and CDR2 is YYEEEE. In nucleotides, the CDR3 is TGTGTCAGCAGCTTACAGGGGTTGGCCAAAAACATTCAGTACTTC. Translating gives CVSSLQGLAKNIQYF.